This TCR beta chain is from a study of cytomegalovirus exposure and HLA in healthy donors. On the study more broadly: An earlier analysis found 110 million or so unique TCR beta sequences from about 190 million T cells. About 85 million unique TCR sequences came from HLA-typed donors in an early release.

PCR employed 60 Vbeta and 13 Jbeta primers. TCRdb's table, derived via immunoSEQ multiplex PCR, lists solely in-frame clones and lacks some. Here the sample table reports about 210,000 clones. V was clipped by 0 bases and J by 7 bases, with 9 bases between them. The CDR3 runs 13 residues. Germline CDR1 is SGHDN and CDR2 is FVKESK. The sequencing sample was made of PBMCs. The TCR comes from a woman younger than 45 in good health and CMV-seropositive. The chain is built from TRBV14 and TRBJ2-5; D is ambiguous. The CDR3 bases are TGTGCCAGCAGCCAAGAGGCCACGGGGACCCAGTACTTC. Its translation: CASSQEATGTQYF. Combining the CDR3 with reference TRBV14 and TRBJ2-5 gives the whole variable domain EAGVTQFPSHSVIEKGQTVTLRCDPISGHDNLYWYRRVMGKEIKFLLHFVKESKQDESGMPNNRFLAERTGGTYSTLKVQPAELEDSGVYFCASSQEATGTQYFGPGTRLLVL.